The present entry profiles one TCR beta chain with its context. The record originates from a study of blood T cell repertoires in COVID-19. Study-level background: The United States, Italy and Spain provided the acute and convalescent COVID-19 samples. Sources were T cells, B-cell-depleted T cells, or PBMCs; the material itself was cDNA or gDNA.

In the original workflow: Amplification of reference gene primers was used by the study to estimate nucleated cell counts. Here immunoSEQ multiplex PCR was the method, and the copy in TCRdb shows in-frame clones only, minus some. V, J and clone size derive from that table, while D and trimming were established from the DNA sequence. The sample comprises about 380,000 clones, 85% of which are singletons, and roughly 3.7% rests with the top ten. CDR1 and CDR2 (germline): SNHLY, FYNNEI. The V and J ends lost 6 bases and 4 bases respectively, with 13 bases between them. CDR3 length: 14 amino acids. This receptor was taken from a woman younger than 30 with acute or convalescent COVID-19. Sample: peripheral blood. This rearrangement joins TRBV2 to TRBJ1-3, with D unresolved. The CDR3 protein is CASRNVVTGNTIYF. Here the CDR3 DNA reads TGTGCCAGCAGGAATGTAGTAACGGGAAACACCATATATTTT.